Listed below are T cell receptor beta chains from one sample, sequenced in a study of blood T cell repertoires in COVID-19. The assay was immunoSEQ multiplex PCR, and TCRdb's table has in-frame clones only and misses some. This table has fewer than 200,000 clones, 80% to 90% appearing once. Sequencing was carried out using peripheral blood. These receptors were collected from a woman aged 18-29 years who had recovered from COVID-19. CDR3s include the opening cysteine and the closing phenylalanine or tryptophan. D genes are given only for firm matches. Only part of the rows carry a size: once, few, many, or a class if the clone is expanded.

CASSFITSGYNEQFF TGTGCCAGCAGCTTTATAACTAGCGGGTACAATGAGCAGTTCTTC TRBJ2-1 TRBD2 TRBV7-9 -
CASSPGVRDQPQHF TGTGCCAGCAGCCCAGGGGTCCGCGATCAGCCCCAGCATTTT TRBJ1-5 - TRBV5-6 -
CASSSYYHSYNEQFF TGTGCCAGCAGCTCGTACTATCACTCCTACAATGAGCAGTTCTTC TRBJ2-1 - TRBV7-6 -
CASSLTGTGPVATNEKLFF TGTGCCAGCAGCCTAACCGGGACTGGACCCGTTGCAACTAATGAAAAACTGTTTTTT TRBJ1-4 - TRBV5-5 -
CASSLQTTGNTEAFF TGTGCCAGCAGTTTACAGACGACAGGGAACACTGAAGCTTTCTTT TRBJ1-1 - TRBV27 -
CASSLGSAGGEKLFF TGTGCCAGCAGCTTAGGTTCGGCAGGAGGAGAAAAACTGTTTTTT TRBJ1-4 - TRBV7-9 -
CASSLDSSGNTIYF TGTGCCAGCTCACTCGACAGCTCTGGAAACACCATATATTTT TRBJ1-3 - TRBV18 many
CASSEAASINEKLFF TGCGCCAGCAGTGAGGCGGCATCTATTAATGAAAAACTGTTTTTT TRBJ1-4 - TRBV10-2 -
CASSLLAYSSTDTQYF TGTGCCAGCAGCTTACTAGCTTATTCTAGCACAGATACGCAGTATTTT TRBJ2-3 - TRBV5-4 once
CASSPSGTVKGYTF TGTGCCAGCTCACCTTCCGGGACAGTTAAAGGCTACACCTTC TRBJ1-2 TRBD1 TRBV18 -
CASSQYTGRADQPQHF TGCGCCAGCAGCCAATATACAGGGAGAGCGGATCAGCCCCAGCATTTT TRBJ1-5 - TRBV4-1 -
CASSFTSGGYQETQYF TGTGCCAGCAGTTTCACTAGCGGGGGGTACCAAGAGACCCAGTACTTC TRBJ2-5 TRBD2 TRBV6-5 -
CASSVLAGEQFF TGTGCCAGCAGCGTACTAGCGGGTGAGCAGTTCTTC TRBJ2-1 TRBD2 TRBV9 -
CASRPRFRETQYF TGTGCCAGCAGACCTCGGTTCAGGGAGACCCAGTACTTC TRBJ2-5 - TRBV27 -
CASSLAGWQGGGTIYF TGTGCCAGCAGCTTAGCTGGTTGGCAGGGAGGAGGCACCATATATTTT TRBJ1-3 - TRBV7-8 -
CASSYGPGGDQPQHF TGTGCCAGCAGTTACGGGCCTGGAGGGGATCAGCCCCAGCATTTT TRBJ1-5 - TRBV6-5 -
CASSSSGQGFYEQYF TGTGCCAGCAGCTCATCGGGACAGGGGTTTTACGAGCAGTACTTC TRBJ2-7 TRBD1 TRBV7-2 few
CASRGQGDLYGYTF TGTGCCAGCAGAGGGCAGGGGGACCTCTATGGCTACACCTTC TRBJ1-2 TRBD1 TRBV2 -
CASRGPWTRGRGYGYTF TGTGCCAGCAGGGGCCCATGGACCAGGGGCCGTGGCTATGGCTACACCTTC TRBJ1-2 - TRBV25-1 -
CASSTSGGAYNEQFF TGTGCCAGTAGTACTAGCGGGGGGGCCTACAATGAGCAGTTCTTC TRBJ2-1 TRBD2 TRBV19 -
CASSYYCSYGYTF TGTGCCAGCAGTTATTACTGCTCTTATGGCTACACCTTC TRBJ1-2 - TRBV6-2/TRBV6-3 -
CSVVDDKDQPQHF TGCAGCGTTGTCGACGACAAAGATCAGCCCCAGCATTTT TRBJ1-5 - TRBV29-1 -
CASSISGVDTQYF TGTGCCAGTAGTATTAGCGGGGTAGATACGCAGTATTTT TRBJ2-3 TRBD2 TRBV19 -
CASSLGAGAYTGELFF TGTGCCAGCAGCTTAGGGGCTGGGGCTTACACCGGGGAGCTGTTTTTT TRBJ2-2 - TRBV11-2 -
CASSLQRGGRDTQYF TGTGCCAGCAGCTTACAGCGGGGGGGCCGGGATACGCAGTATTTT TRBJ2-3 TRBD2 TRBV11-1 -
CASSLAGGTDTQYF TGTGCCAGCAGCCTAGCGGGAGGAACAGATACGCAGTATTTT TRBJ2-3 TRBD2 TRBV4-2 -
CASSQSFFRGQETQYF TGCGCCAGCAGCCAATCATTTTTCAGGGGGCAAGAGACCCAGTACTTC TRBJ2-5 TRBD1 TRBV4-1 once
CASRPNPGVEQYF TGCGCCAGCAGACCTAATCCGGGGGTCGAGCAGTACTTC TRBJ2-7 - TRBV5-1 -
CASSLRDRDYNEQFF TGTGCCAGCAGCTTGCGGGACAGGGATTACAATGAGCAGTTCTTC TRBJ2-1 TRBD1 TRBV5-4 -
CASSAPGQYNEQFF TGTGCCAGCAGCGCACCGGGACAGTACAATGAGCAGTTCTTC TRBJ2-1 TRBD1 TRBV7-9 -
CATSEPGGGMETQYF TGTGCCACCAGTGAGCCCGGGGGGGGAATGGAGACCCAGTACTTC TRBJ2-5 TRBD2 TRBV24-1 once
CASSDDGLAGTYEQYF TGTGCCAGCAGTGATGATGGGCTAGCGGGGACATACGAGCAGTACTTC TRBJ2-7 TRBD2 TRBV2 -
CASSLTDKAQPQHF TGTGCCAGCAGCTTGACCGACAAGGCTCAGCCCCAGCATTTT TRBJ1-5 - TRBV7-8 -
CASSIWDSGEQFF TGTGCCAGTAGTATCTGGGACAGCGGTGAGCAGTTCTTC TRBJ2-1 TRBD1 TRBV19 -
CASSLTGYTEAFF TGCGCCAGCAGCTTGACAGGTTACACTGAAGCTTTCTTT TRBJ1-1 - TRBV5-1 -
CASSHSGASYEQYF TGTGCCAGCAGTCATAGCGGGGCGTCCTACGAGCAGTACTTC TRBJ2-7 TRBD2 TRBV3-1/TRBV3-2 -
CASSYSDRGWGTDTQYF TGTGCCAGCAGTTACTCCGACAGGGGATGGGGCACAGATACGCAGTATTTT TRBJ2-3 TRBD1 TRBV2 -
CASSLATRATDTQYF TGTGCCAGCAGCTTAGCGACCAGGGCTACAGATACGCAGTATTTT TRBJ2-3 - TRBV7-6 -
CASSYSSSGAYEQYF TGTGCCAGCAGTTATTCCTCTAGCGGGGCCTACGAGCAGTACTTC TRBJ2-7 TRBD2 TRBV6-5 few
CASSQVDGDNSPLHF TGTGCCAGCAGCCAAGTCGACGGAGATAATTCACCCCTCCACTTT TRBJ1-6 - TRBV3-1/TRBV3-2 -
CSVPSTSTQGGSGYTF TGCAGCGTACCTTCTACGAGTACGCAGGGGGGATCTGGCTACACCTTC TRBJ1-2 TRBD1 TRBV29-1 few
CASSYSSPTGGYTF TGTGCCAGCAGTTACTCCAGCCCAACGGGTGGCTACACCTTC TRBJ1-2 - TRBV6-5 -
CASSLGGANTEAFF TGCGCCAGCAGCTTAGGAGGGGCCAACACTGAAGCTTTCTTT TRBJ1-1 - TRBV5-1 -
CASSATAPLAKNIQYF TGTGCCAGTAGTGCGACTGCCCCCCTAGCCAAAAACATTCAGTACTTC TRBJ2-4 - TRBV19 -
CASSQLYRGSQETQYF TGTGCCAGCAGCCAGCTTTACAGGGGGTCACAAGAGACCCAGTACTTC TRBJ2-5 TRBD1 TRBV4-2 few
CASSLAPGVQETQYF TGTGCCAGCAGCTTAGCCCCCGGGGTCCAAGAGACCCAGTACTTC TRBJ2-5 - TRBV7-9 -
CASSLGTDTDTQYF TGCGCCAGCAGCTTAGGGACTGACACAGATACGCAGTATTTT TRBJ2-3 - TRBV5-1 -
CASRIGTSNYGYTF TGTGCCAGCAGGATCGGGACATCTAACTATGGCTACACCTTC TRBJ1-2 - TRBV6-5 -
CSILGGAQRAATEAFF TGCAGCATCCTGGGGGGGGCGCAGAGGGCAGCCACTGAAGCTTTCTTT TRBJ1-1 - TRBV29-1 -
CASSARGGGPSTGELFF TGTGCCAGCAGCGCCAGAGGGGGGGGCCCGAGCACCGGGGAGCTGTTTTTT TRBJ2-2 - TRBV9 few
CASQGAHYTF TGTGCCAGCCAGGGGGCGCACTACACCTTC TRBJ1-2 TRBD1 TRBV2 -
CASSRTTGYGYTF TGCGCCAGCAGCCGAACGACAGGGTATGGCTACACCTTC TRBJ1-2 TRBD1 TRBV4-3 -
CASSLRLAGSYNEQFF TGTGCCAGTAGTCTTCGACTAGCGGGGAGCTACAATGAGCAGTTCTTC TRBJ2-1 TRBD2 TRBV19 -
CASSYSLGRAGYTF TGTGCCAGCAGTTACAGCCTCGGCAGAGCGGGCTACACCTTC TRBJ1-2 - TRBV6-2/TRBV6-3 -